One and the same sample provided the 21 T cell receptor beta chains below, sequenced in a study of chemoradiotherapy in HPV16-positive cancers. Sequencing used immunoSEQ multiplex PCR; TCRdb keeps in-frame clones, though not all of them. The data show around 8,000 clones, more than 70% seen once. This specimen was taken from a patient who underwent chemoradiotherapy. The receptors were sampled from a human donor with HPV-associated anogenital cancer.

This sequence joins TRBV30 and TRBJ1-5, with D perhaps TRBD1 (6 bases). The CDR3 extends over 14 amino acids. Looked up from germline, CDR1 is GTSNPN and CDR2 is SVGIG (reference sequence). Trimming cost V 4 bases and J 3 bases, with 13 bases left between them. The CDR3 sequence: CAWTPGEFNQPQHF. CDR3 coding DNA: TGTGCCTGGACCCCAGGGGAATTCAATCAGCCCCAGCATTTT.

The chain is built from TRBV30 and TRBJ2-3; 10 nucleotides align to TRBD1. This CDR3 has 14 residues. The germline CDR1 and CDR2 sequences are GTSNPN and SVGIG (reference sequence). Trimming cost V 5 bases and J 4 bases; bases outside gene matches: 6. CDR3 residues: CAWEPGQGSDTQYF. The CDR3 region has the DNA TGTGCCTGGGAGCCGGGACAGGGGTCAGATACGCAGTATTTT.

This clone appeared a few times. The chain is built from TRBV14 and TRBJ2-6; D is undetermined. V lost 3 bases to trimming and J lost 2 bases, with 8 bases between them. Germline-derived CDR1 and CDR2 are SGHDN and FVKESK. The CDR3 sequence is 15 residues long. The CDR3 sequence: CASSQSLPGANVLTF. Written as DNA, the CDR3 is TGTGCCAGCAGCCAGAGTCTACCTGGGGCCAACGTCCTGACTTTC.

The V and J genes are TRBV30 and TRBJ2-1; D unclear. The germline CDR1 and CDR2 sequences are GTSNPN and SVGIG (reference sequence). Trimming cost V 4 bases and J 6 bases, with 22 bases left between them. CDR3 length: 16 residues. DNA for the CDR3: TGTGCCTGGACCTTAGGTTCGGCTTTTGGGTCCAATGAGCAGTTCTTC. Translated: CAWTLGSAFGSNEQFF.

The rearrangement uses TRBV5-1 and TRBJ1-1; D gene uncertain. The germline V and J ends were trimmed by 1 base and 1 base, with 5 bases remaining between them. Per the germline V gene, CDR1 is SGHRS and CDR2 is YFSETQ. The CDR3 extends over 13 amino acids. The CDR3 nucleotides read TGCGCCAGCAGCTTGAATCCGAACACTGAAGCTTTCTTT. This translates into CASSLNPNTEAFF.

V and J are TRBV6-5 and TRBJ2-2; D perhaps matches TRBD2 (6 bases). The CDR3 contains 14 residues. Germline lookup yields CDR1 MNHEY and CDR2 SVGAGI. V shed 0 bases and J shed 5 bases, with 7 bases lying between them. The CDR3 nucleotides read TGTGCCAGCAGTTACTCGCGGGGAACCGGGGAGCTGTTTTTT. This gives the protein CASSYSRGTGELFF.

The chain uses TRBV5-6 and TRBJ1-3; D remains unclear. The germline V gene has CDR1 SGHDT and CDR2 YYEEEE. This CDR3 spans 15 amino acids. V was trimmed by 0 bases and J by 7 bases, leaving 14 bases between them. CDR3 loop: CASSLAKGGRNTIYF. The CDR3 DNA follows: TGTGCCAGCAGCTTGGCCAAGGGCGGCCGGAACACCATATATTTT. The full variable domain, rest sourced from reference TRBV5-6 and TRBJ1-3, is DAGVTQSPTHLIKTRGQQVTLRCSPKSGHDTVSWYQQALGQGPQFIFQYYEEEERQRGNFPDRFSGHQFPNYSSELNVNALLLGDSALYLCASSLAKGGRNTIYFGEGSWLTVV.

The V gene is TRBV5-1, the J gene TRBJ2-7, with D possibly being TRBD1 (6 bases). The length of the CDR3 is 15 residues. The V and J ends lost 0 bases and 1 base respectively, with 11 bases between them. Germline CDR1 is SGHRS and CDR2 is YFSETQ. In DNA form, the CDR3 reads TGCGCCAGCAGCTTGGCCGGGGACATTTCCTACGAGCAGTACTTC. Residues: CASSLAGDISYEQYF.

J is TRBJ1-5 and V is TRBV5-1; TRBD1 matches at 8 bases. V lost 4 bases to trimming and J lost 6 bases; unmatched junction nucleotides: 9. The germline gives CDR1 SGHRS, CDR2 YFSETQ. The CDR3 loop spans 15 amino acids. The CDR3 sequence is CASSPDRAGGQPQHF. As DNA, the CDR3 is TGCGCCAGCAGCCCGGACAGGGCTGGAGGTCAGCCCCAGCATTTT. Drawing the rest from reference TRBV5-1 and TRBJ1-5, the complete variable domain is KAGVTQTPRYLIKTRGQQVTLSCSPISGHRSVSWYQQTPGQGLQFLFEYFSETQRNKGNFPGRFSGRQFSNSRSEMNVSTLELGDSALYLCASSPDRAGGQPQHFGDGTRLSIL.

This clone was seen once. J is TRBJ2-7 and V is TRBV11-1, with 9 positions matching TRBD1. The CDR3 contains 14 residues. Germline assignment: CDR1 SGHAT and CDR2 FQDESV (reference sequence). V lost 5 bases, J lost 3 bases, and 5 bases stayed unmatched. CDR3 sequence reads: CASSLPGQGYEQYF. The DNA for the CDR3 is TGTGCCAGCAGCCTGCCGGGACAGGGCTACGAGCAGTACTTC.

The chain uses TRBV7-9 and TRBJ1-1; D is perhaps TRBD1 (6 bases). CDR3 length equals 14 residues. With 3 bases removed from V and 1 base from J, the gap between germline ends came to 9 bases. The germline V gene encodes CDR1 SEHNR and CDR2 FQNEAQ (reference sequence). This chain's CDR3 is CASSFPGQNTEAFF. The CDR3 nucleotides read TGTGCCAGCAGCTTTCCGGGACAGAACACTGAAGCTTTCTTT.

This chain links TRBV18 with TRBJ1-5; unclear D gene. Per the germline V gene, CDR1 is KGHSH and CDR2 is LQKENI. Trimming removed 3 bases from V and 12 bases from J, with 12 bases in between. CDR3 length: 12 amino acids. CDR3 DNA sequence: TGTGCCAGCTCACCCCCGGGCGGGGTCCAGCATTTT. Its translation is CASSPPGGVQHF.

The chain links TRBV11-2 to TRBJ2-3; 9 positions match TRBD2. Trimming took 5 bases from V and 4 from J; bases not matched to a gene: 7. This CDR3 contains 15 residues. Germline assignment: CDR1 SGHAT and CDR2 FQNNGV. As DNA, the CDR3 is TGTGCCAGCAGCCTCCCGCGGGGGGGGTCAGATACGCAGTATTTT. Its protein product is CASSLPRGGSDTQYF.

V usage is TRBV28 and J usage is TRBJ2-7; possible D gene TRBD1, 6 bases. Germline V lookup: CDR1 MDHEN, CDR2 SYDVKM. The CDR3 has 15 amino acids. Deletions cut 6 bases from V and 2 bases from J, with 17 bases between. This CDR3 reads CASSSWGPGTYEQYF. CDR3 DNA sequence: TGTGCCAGCAGCTCCTGGGGGCCCGGGACCTACGAGCAGTACTTC.

This clone was counted between two and nine times. The CDR3 protein is CASSRGTVPEKLFF. The CDR3 DNA is TGTGCCAGCAGCCGTGGGACAGTTCCGGAAAAACTGTTTTTT. The chain has TRBV7-9 and TRBJ1-4, with 7 bases aligning to TRBD1. This CDR3 is 14 amino acids long. The trim removed 5 bases at V and 8 bases at J, leaving 8 bases unmatched. CDR1 is SEHNR, CDR2 FQNEAQ, per germline (reference sequence).

DNA of the CDR3: TGTGCCAGCAGGGGTAGAACAGGGGCCACCGGGGAGCTGTTTTTT. It codes for CASRGRTGATGELFF. The rearrangement uses TRBV6-5 and TRBJ2-2; 7 bases align to TRBD1. Germline-derived CDR1 and CDR2 are MNHEY and SVGAGI. The CDR3 has 15 amino acids. The junction had 8 bases not matched to a gene; V was cut back by 6 bases and J by 4 bases.

The chain is built from TRBV21-1 and TRBJ1-1; TRBD1, the table's D call, was not compared with the DNA. TRBV21-1 represents a pseudogene. The CDR3 extends over 16 amino acids. The CDR3 sequence is CASSKERSRGITEAFF. The CDR3 bases are TGTGCCAGCAGCAAAGAAAGATCCAGGGGTATCACTGAAGCTTTCTTT.

This chain connects TRBV6-5 to TRBJ2-2; D is ambiguous. Germline V lookup: CDR1 MNHEY, CDR2 SVGAGI. The length of the CDR3 is 15 residues. Between the trimmed V and J ends, which lost 5 bases and 1 base, there was a span of 11 bases. CDR3 bases: TGTGCCAGCAGTCGAGACCGCCAGAACACCGGGGAGCTGTTTTTT. This sequence encodes CASSRDRQNTGELFF.

The rearrangement joins TRBV11-2 to TRBJ1-1, with TRBD1 identical over 8 bases. V was pared by 5 bases and J by 6 bases, with 5 bases of the junction left unmatched. Germline loops: CDR1 SGHAT, CDR2 FQNNGV. This CDR3 spans 13 amino acids. CDR3 nucleotide sequence: TGTGCCAGCAGCGCCCAGGGGGCCGCTGAAGCTTTCTTT. This encodes CASSAQGAAEAFF.

The genes are TRBV11-2 and TRBJ2-3; possibly TRBD1 for D (6 bases). Germline-derived CDR1 and CDR2 are SGHAT and FQNNGV. The CDR3 loop spans 14 amino acids. Trimming took off 4 bases at V and 4 bases at J, with 12 bases between the two ends. CDR3 loop: CASSSGTSADTQYF. As DNA, the CDR3 is TGTGCCAGCAGCTCCGGGACATCGGCAGATACGCAGTATTTT.

The rearrangement links TRBV7-9 to TRBJ2-3; D unclear. The ends were cut back, 8 bases at V and 6 bases at J, with 12 bases in the middle. Germline V gene lookup returns CDR1 SEHNR and CDR2 FQNEAQ (reference sequence). The CDR3 totals 12 residues. CDR3 amino acids: CASDPFGDTQYF. DNA of the CDR3: TGTGCCAGCGACCCTTTTGGGGATACGCAGTATTTT.